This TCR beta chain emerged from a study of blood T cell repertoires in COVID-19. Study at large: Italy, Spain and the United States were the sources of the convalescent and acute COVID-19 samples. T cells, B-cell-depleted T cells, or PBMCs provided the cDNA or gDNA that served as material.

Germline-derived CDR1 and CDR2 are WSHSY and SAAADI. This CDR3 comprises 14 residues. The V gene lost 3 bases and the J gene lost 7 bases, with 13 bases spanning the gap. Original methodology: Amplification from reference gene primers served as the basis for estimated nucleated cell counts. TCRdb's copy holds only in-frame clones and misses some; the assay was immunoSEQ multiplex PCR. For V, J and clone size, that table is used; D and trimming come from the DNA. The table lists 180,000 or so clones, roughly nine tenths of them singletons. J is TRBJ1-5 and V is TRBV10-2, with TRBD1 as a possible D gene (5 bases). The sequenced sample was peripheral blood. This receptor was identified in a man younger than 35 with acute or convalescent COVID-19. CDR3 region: CASSEGWGGQPQHF. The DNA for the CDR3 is TGCGCCAGCAGTGAAGGTTGGGGGGGGCAGCCCCAGCATTTT.